The entry that follows covers one T cell receptor beta chain sequence. This specimen comes from a study of blood T cell repertoires in COVID-19. About the research overall: Both acute and convalescent COVID-19 samples were obtained from the United States, Italy and Spain.

Using immunoSEQ multiplex PCR, the repertoire was profiled, and TCRdb retains in-frame clones only, with some absent. Here the sample spans about 180,000 clones, roughly 84% being singletons. While infection was still active, Seattle patients were enrolled and then followed longitudinally. The CDR3 is 14 amino acids. CDR1 LGHDT and CDR2 YNNKEL come from the germline V gene (reference sequence). V lost 4 bases and J 0 bases, leaving 6 bases between the germline ends. The receptor was derived from a person aged 65 to 85 with COVID-19, enrolled during active disease. The sample comprised peripheral blood. The chain uses TRBV3-1 (or the pseudogene TRBV3-2) and TRBJ1-4; D unresolved. CDR3 nucleotide sequence: TGTGCCAGCAGCCCGACTCCAACTAATGAAAAACTGTTTTTT. Translated: CASSPTPTNEKLFF.